This T cell receptor (beta chain) emerged from a study of shared clonotypes between healthy human individuals. The CDR3 consists of 14 residues. Generated by immunoSEQ multiplex PCR, the TCRdb table keeps only in-frame clones and is missing some. This sample has about 2.4 million clones, with 90% to 95% found just once. This receptor was taken from a man younger than 35 in good health. The genes are TRBV1 and TRBJ2-2; the D call in the table, TRBD2, was not verified against the DNA. TRBV1 is listed as a pseudogene. Sequenced: naive CD4+ T cells sorted from blood. Indicated subset: CD45RA+ positively selected. This CDR3 is CTSSRGSGNGELFF. CDR3 in DNA: TGCACCAGCAGCCGAGGGAGCGGGAACGGGGAGCTGTTTTTT.